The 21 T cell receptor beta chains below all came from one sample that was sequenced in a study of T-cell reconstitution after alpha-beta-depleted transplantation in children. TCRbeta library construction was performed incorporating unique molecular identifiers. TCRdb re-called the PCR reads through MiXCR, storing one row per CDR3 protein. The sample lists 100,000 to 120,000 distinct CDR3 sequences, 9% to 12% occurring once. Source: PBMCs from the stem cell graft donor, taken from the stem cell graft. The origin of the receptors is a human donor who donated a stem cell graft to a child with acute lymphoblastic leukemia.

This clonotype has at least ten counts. The CDR3: CASSFGSDDTDTQYF. The CDR3 DNA is TGCGCCAGCAGCTTCGGATCGGACGACACAGATACGCAGTATTTT. This sequence joins TRBV5-1 and TRBJ2-3; D gene uncertain. Germline lookup yields CDR1 SGHRS and CDR2 YFSETQ. Trimming left V 2 bases short and J 2 bases short, with 12 bases between. The CDR3 has 15 amino acids.

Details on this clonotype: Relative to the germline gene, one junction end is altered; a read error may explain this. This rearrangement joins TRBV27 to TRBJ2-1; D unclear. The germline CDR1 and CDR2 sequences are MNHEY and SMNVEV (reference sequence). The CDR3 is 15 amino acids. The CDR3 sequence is CASSLGTPDRNEQFF. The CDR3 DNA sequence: TGTGCCAGCAGTTTGGGAACTCCCGATAGAAATGAGCAGTTCTTT.

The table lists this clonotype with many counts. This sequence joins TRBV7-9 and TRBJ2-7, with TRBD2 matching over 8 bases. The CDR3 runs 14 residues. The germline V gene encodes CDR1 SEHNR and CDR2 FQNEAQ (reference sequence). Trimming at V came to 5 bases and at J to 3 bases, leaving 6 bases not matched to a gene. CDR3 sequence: CASSMGRGGYEQYF. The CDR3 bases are TGTGCCAGCAGCATGGGACGGGGGGGCTACGAGCAGTACTTC. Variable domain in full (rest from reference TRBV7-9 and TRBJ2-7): DTGVSQNPRHKITKRGQNVTFRCDPISEHNRLYWYRQTLGQGPEFLTYFQNEAQLEKSRLLSDRFSAERPKGSFSTLEIQRTEQGDSAMYLCASSMGRGGYEQYFGPGTRLTVT.

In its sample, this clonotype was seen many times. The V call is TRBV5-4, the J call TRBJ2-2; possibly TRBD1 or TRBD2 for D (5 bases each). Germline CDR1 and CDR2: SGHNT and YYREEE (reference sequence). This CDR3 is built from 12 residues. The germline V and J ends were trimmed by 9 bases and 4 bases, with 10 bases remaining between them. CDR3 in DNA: TGTGCCACCGTCGGGGCCACCGGGGAGCTGTTTTTT. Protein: CATVGATGELFF.

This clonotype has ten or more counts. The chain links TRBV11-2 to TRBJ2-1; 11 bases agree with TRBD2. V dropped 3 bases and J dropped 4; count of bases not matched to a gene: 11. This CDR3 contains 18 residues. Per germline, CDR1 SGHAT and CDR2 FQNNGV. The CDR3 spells CASSFRSSGTSGYNEQFF. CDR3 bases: TGTGCCAGCAGCTTCCGTTCATCCGGGACTAGCGGATACAATGAGCAGTTCTTC.

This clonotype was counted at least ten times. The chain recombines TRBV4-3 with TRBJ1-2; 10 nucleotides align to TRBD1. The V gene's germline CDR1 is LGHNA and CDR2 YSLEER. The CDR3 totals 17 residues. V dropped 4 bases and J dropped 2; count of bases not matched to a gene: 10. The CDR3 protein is CASSRQPTGQGNYGYTF. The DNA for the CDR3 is TGCGCCAGCAGCCGCCAACCGACGGGACAGGGGAACTATGGCTACACCTTC.

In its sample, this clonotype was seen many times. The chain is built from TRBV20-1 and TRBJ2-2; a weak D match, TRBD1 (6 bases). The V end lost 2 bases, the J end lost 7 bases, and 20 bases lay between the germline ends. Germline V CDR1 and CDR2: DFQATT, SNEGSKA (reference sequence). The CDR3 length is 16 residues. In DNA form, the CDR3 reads TGCAGTGCTAGACCCCTAACCAGGGGCGCCGGCGGGGAGCTGTTTTTT. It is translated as CSARPLTRGAGGELFF.

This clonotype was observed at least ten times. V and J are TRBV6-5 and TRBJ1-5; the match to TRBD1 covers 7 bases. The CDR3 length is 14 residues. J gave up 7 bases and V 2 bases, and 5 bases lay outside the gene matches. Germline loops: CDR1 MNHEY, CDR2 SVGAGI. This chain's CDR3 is CASSYEGARQPQHF. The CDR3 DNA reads TGTGCCAGCAGTTACGAGGGGGCTAGGCAGCCCCAGCATTTT.

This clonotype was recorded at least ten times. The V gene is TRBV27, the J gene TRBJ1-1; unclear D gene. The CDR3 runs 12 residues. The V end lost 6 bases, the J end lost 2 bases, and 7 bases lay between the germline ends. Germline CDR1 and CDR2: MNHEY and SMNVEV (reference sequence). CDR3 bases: TGTGCCAGCAGGGGCCCTAACACTGAAGCTTTCTTT. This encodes CASRGPNTEAFF.

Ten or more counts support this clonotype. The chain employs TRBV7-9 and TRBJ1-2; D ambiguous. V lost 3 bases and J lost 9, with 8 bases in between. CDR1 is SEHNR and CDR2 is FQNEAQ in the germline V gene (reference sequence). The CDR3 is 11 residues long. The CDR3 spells CASSLRVRYTF. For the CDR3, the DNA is TGTGCCAGCAGCTTGAGGGTGCGCTACACCTTC. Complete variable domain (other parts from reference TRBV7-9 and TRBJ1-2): DTGVSQNPRHKITKRGQNVTFRCDPISEHNRLYWYRQTLGQGPEFLTYFQNEAQLEKSRLLSDRFSAERPKGSFSTLEIQRTEQGDSAMYLCASSLRVRYTFGSGTRLTVV.

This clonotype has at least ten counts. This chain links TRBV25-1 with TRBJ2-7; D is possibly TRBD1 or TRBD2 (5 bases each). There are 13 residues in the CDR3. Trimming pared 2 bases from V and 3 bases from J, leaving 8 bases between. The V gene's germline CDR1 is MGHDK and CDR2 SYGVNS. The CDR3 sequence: CASSEPGRYEQYF. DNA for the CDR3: TGTGCCAGCAGTGAACCGGGACGCTACGAGCAGTACTTC.

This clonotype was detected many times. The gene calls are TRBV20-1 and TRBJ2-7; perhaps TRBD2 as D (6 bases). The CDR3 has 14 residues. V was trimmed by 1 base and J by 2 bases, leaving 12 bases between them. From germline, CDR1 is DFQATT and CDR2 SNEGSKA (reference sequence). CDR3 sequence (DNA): TGCAGTGCTAGAGTAGGGGCTAGCGCCTACGAGCAGTACTTC. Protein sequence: CSARVGASAYEQYF.

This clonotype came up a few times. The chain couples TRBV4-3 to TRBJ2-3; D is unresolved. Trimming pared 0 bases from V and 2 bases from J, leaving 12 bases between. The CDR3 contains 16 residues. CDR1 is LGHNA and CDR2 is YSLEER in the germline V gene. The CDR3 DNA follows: TGCGCCAGCAGCCAAGACAGATTCACAATCACAGATACGCAGTATTTT. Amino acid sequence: CASSQDRFTITDTQYF.

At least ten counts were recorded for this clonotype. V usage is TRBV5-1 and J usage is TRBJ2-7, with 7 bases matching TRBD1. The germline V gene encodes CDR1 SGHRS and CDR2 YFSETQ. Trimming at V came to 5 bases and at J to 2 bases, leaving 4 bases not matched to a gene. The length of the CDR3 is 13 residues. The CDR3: CASREGTAYEQYF. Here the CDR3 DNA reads TGCGCCAGCAGAGAAGGGACAGCCTACGAGCAGTACTTC.

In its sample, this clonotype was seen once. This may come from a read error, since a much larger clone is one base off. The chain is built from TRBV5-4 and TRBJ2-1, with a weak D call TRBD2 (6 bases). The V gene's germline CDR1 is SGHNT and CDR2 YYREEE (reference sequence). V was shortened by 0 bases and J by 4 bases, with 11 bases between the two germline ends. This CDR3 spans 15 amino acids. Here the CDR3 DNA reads TGTGCCAGCAGCTTGGGGCCGGGAGAGTACAATGAGCAGTTCTTC. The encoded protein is CASSLGPGEYNEQFF.

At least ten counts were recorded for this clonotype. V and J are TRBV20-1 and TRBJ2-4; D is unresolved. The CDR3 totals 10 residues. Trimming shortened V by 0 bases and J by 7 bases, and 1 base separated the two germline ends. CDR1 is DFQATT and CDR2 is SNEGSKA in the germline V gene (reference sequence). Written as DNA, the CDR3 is TGCAGTGCTAGAGATAACATTCAGTACTTC. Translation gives CSARDNIQYF.

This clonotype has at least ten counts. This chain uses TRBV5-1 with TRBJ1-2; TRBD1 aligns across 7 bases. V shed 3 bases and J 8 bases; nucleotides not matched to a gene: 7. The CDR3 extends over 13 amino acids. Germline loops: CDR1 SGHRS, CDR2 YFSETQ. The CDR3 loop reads CASSSQGGWGYTF. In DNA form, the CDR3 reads TGCGCCAGCAGCTCCCAGGGGGGATGGGGCTACACCTTC. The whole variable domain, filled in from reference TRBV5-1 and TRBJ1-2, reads KAGVTQTPRYLIKTRGQQVTLSCSPISGHRSVSWYQQTPGQGLQFLFEYFSETQRNKGNFPGRFSGRQFSNSRSEMNVSTLELGDSALYLCASSSQGGWGYTFGSGTRLTVV.

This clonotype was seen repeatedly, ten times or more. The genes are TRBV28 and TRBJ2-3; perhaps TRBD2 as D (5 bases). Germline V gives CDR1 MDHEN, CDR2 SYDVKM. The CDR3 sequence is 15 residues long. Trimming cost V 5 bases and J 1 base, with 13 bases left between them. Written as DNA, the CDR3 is TGTGCCAGCAGTCCTCTGAGTAGCGGCACAGATACGCAGTATTTT. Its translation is CASSPLSSGTDTQYF.

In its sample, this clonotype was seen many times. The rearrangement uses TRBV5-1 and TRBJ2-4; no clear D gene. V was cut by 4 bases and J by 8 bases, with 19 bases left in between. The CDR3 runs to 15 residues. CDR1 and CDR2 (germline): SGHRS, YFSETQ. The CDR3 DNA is TGCGCCAGCAGCATGGTTGGAAGCCGATCGGACATTCAGTACTTC. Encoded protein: CASSMVGSRSDIQYF.

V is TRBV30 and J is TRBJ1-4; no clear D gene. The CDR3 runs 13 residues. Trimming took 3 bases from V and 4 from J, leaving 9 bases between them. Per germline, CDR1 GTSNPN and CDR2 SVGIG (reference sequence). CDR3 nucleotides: TGTGCCTGGAGGGGAGTCCTTAATGAAAAACTGTTTTTT. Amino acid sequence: CAWRGVLNEKLFF.

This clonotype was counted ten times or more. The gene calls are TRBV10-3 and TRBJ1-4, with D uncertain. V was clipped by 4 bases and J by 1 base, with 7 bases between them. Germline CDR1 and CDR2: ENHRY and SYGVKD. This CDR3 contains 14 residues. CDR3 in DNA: TGTGCCATCAGTGGACACCTAACTAATGAAAAACTGTTTTTT. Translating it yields CAISGHLTNEKLFF.